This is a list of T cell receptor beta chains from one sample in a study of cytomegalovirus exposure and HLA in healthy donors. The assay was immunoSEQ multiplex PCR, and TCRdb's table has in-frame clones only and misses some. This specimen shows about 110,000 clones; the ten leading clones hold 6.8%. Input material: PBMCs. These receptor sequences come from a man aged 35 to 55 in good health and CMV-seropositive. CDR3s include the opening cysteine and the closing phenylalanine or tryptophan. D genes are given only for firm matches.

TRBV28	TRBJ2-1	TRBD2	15	CASSLVPGGLNEQFF	TGTGCCAGCAGTTTAGTCCCGGGGGGACTAAATGAGCAGTTCTTC
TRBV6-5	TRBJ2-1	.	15	CASSYSSDSYNEQFF	TGTGCCAGCAGTTACTCTTCAGACTCCTACAATGAGCAGTTCTTC
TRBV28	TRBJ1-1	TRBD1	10	CASSRTGAFF	TGTGCCAGCAGTCGGACAGGGGCTTTCTTT
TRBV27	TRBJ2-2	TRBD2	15	CASSFMTSGTGELFF	TGTGCCAGCAGTTTCATGACTAGCGGCACCGGGGAGCTGTTTTTT
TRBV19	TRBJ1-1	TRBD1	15	CASSIGQGDNTEAFF	TGTGCCAGTAGTATTGGACAGGGGGATAACACTGAAGCTTTCTTT
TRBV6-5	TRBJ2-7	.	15	CASSYTLGQSYEQYF	TGTGCCAGCAGTTACACCCTCGGACAGAGCTACGAGCAGTACTTC
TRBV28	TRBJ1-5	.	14	CASSKAGANQPQHF	TGTGCCAGCAGCAAGGCAGGGGCTAATCAGCCCCAGCATTTT
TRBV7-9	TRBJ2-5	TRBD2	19	CASSFNPFMTSGDRETQYF	TGTGCCAGCAGCTTCAACCCCTTTATGACTAGCGGGGATAGGGAGACCCAGTACTTC
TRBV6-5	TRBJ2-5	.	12	CASRSQTETQYF	TGTGCCAGCAGATCACAGACGGAGACCCAGTACTTC
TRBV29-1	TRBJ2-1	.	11	CSVAGGTEQFF	TGCAGCGTAGCTGGGGGGACTGAGCAGTTCTTC
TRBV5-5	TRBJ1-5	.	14	CASTLAGGYTTWHF	TGTGCCAGCACTCTGGCCGGGGGTTATACAACGTGGCATTTT
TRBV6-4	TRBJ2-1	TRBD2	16	CASSVGLAGGYNEQFF	TGTGCCAGCAGTGTGGGGCTAGCGGGAGGATACAATGAGCAGTTCTTC
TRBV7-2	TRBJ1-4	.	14	CASSLWGVGEKLFF	TGTGCCAGCAGCTTATGGGGCGTCGGGGAAAAACTGTTTTTT
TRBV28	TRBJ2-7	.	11	CASGDNYEQYF	TGTGCCAGCGGTGACAACTACGAGCAGTACTTC
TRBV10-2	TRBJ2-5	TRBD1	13	CASKTGDRETQYF	TGCGCCAGCAAAACAGGGGATAGGGAGACCCAGTACTTC
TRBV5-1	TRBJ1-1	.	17	CASSLDRVRFPNTEAFF	TGCGCCAGCAGCTTGGACAGGGTCCGTTTCCCGAACACTGAAGCTTTCTTT
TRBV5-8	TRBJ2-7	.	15	CASSFGKYNLYEQYF	TGTGCCAGCAGCTTCGGGAAGTACAATTTATACGAGCAGTACTTC
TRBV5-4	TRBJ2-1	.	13	CASSFNAGDEQFF	TGTGCCAGCAGCTTTAATGCCGGGGATGAGCAGTTCTTC
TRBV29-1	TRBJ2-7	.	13	CSVAGVQRNEQYF	TGCAGCGTTGCGGGGGTCCAACGCAACGAGCAGTACTTC
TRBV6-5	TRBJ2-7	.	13	CASSPRPSYEQYF	TGTGCCAGCAGTCCCAGGCCCTCCTACGAGCAGTACTTC
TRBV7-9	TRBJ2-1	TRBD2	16	CASSLGTSGKLYEQFF	TGTGCCAGCAGCTTAGGGACTAGCGGGAAGTTGTATGAGCAGTTCTTC
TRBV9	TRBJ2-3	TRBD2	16	CASSPPTSGYTDTQYF	TGTGCCAGCAGCCCCCCGACTAGCGGGTACACAGATACGCAGTATTTT
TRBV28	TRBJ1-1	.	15	CASRSGEIMNTEAFF	TGTGCCAGCAGATCGGGGGAAATAATGAACACTGAAGCTTTCTTT
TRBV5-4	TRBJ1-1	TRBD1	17	CASSSSRDRGLMTEAFF	TGTGCCAGCAGCTCTTCCCGGGACAGGGGGCTTATGACTGAAGCTTTCTTT
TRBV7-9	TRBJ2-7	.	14	CASNSDRTSYEQYF	TGTGCCAGCAATTCCGACAGGACCTCCTACGAGCAGTACTTC
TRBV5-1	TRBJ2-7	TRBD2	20	CASSLGASFRTVSGAYEQYF	TGCGCCAGCAGCTTGGGGGCCAGTTTTCGAACGGTGAGCGGGGCCTACGAGCAGTACTTC
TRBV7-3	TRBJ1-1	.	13	CASSLQENTEAFF	TGTGCCAGCAGCCTCCAGGAGAACACTGAAGCTTTCTTT
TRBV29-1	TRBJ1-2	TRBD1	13	CSVRQGGNYGYTF	TGCAGCGTCCGACAGGGGGGCAACTATGGCTACACCTTC
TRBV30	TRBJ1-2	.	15	CAWSRLTALDYGYTF	TGTGCCTGGAGTAGGCTGACAGCGCTCGACTATGGCTACACCTTC
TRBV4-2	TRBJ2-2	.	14	CASSPPRNTGELFF	TGTGCCAGCAGCCCACCGCGTAACACCGGGGAGCTGTTTTTT
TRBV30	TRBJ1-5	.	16	CAWTSDMGGGSQPQHF	TGTGCCTGGACCAGCGACATGGGGGGAGGGAGTCAGCCCCAGCATTTT
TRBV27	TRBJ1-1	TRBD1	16	CASSSPDRGLNTEAFF	TGTGCCAGCAGTTCACCCGACAGGGGACTGAACACTGAAGCTTTCTTT
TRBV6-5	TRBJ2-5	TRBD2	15	CASSWGGWEQETQYF	TGTGCCAGCAGCTGGGGGGGGTGGGAGCAAGAGACCCAGTACTTC
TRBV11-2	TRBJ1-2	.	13	CASSSTGPGGYTF	TGTGCCAGCAGCTCGACAGGACCGGGGGGCTACACCTTC
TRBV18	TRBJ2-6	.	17	CASSPGDSYSGANVLTF	TGTGCCAGCTCACCGGGTGACAGTTACTCTGGGGCCAACGTCCTGACTTTC
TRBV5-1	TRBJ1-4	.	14	CASSLTGANEKLFF	TGCGCCAGCAGCTTGACGGGGGCTAATGAAAAACTGTTTTTT
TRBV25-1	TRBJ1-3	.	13	CASSESSRYTIYF	TGTGCCAGCAGTGAATCGTCCCGTTACACCATATATTTT
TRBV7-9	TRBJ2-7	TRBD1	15	CASSNLDRDFYEQYF	TGTGCCAGCAGCAACCTGGACAGGGATTTCTACGAGCAGTACTTC
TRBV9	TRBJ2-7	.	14	CASSVGASVGEQYF	TGTGCCAGCAGCGTAGGGGCTAGCGTGGGGGAGCAGTACTTC
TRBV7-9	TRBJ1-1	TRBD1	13	CASSITGGTEAFF	TGTGCCAGCAGCATAACAGGGGGGACTGAAGCTTTCTTT
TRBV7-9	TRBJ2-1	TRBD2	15	CASSLDRASGNEQFF	TGTGCCAGCAGCTTAGATCGGGCTAGCGGCAATGAGCAGTTCTTC
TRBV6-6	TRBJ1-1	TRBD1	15	CASSRGQPMNTEAFF	TGTGCCAGCAGTAGGGGACAGCCGATGAACACTGAAGCTTTCTTT
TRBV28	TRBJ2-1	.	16	CASSSVFPPSYNEQFF	TGTGCCAGCAGTAGCGTCTTTCCTCCCTCCTACAATGAGCAGTTCTTC
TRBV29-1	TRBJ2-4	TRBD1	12	CSVTEQGDIQYF	TGCAGCGTTACTGAACAGGGGGACATTCAGTACTTC
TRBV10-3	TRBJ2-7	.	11	CAISGGYEQYF	TGTGCCATCAGCGGAGGCTACGAGCAGTACTTC
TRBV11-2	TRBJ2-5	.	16	CASSLGPWTVQETQYF	TGTGCCAGCAGCTTAGGCCCGTGGACAGTCCAAGAGACCCAGTACTTC
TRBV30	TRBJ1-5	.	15	CAWTPPGGPNQPQHF	TGTGCCTGGACCCCCCCGGGGGGGCCTAATCAGCCCCAGCATTTT
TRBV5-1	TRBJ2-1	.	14	CASSFERAYNEQFF	TGCGCCAGCAGCTTCGAGCGGGCATACAATGAGCAGTTCTTC
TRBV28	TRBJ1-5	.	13	CASSFRSGQPQHF	TGTGCCAGCAGTTTTCGGAGCGGTCAGCCCCAGCATTTT
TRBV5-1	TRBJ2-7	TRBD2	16	CASRLSDLTSGYEQYF	TGCGCCAGCAGGTTGTCGGACTTGACTAGCGGCTACGAGCAGTACTTC
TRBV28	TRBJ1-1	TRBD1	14	CASSPTWTGAEAFF	TGTGCCAGCAGCCCGACTTGGACAGGGGCCGAAGCTTTCTTT
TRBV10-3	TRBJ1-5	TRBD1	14	CAISREGASQPQHF	TGTGCCATCAGCCGTGAGGGGGCGAGTCAGCCCCAGCATTTT
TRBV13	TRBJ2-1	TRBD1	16	CASSLAGTGNSNEQFF	TGTGCCAGCAGCTTGGCCGGGACAGGGAATAGTAATGAGCAGTTCTTC
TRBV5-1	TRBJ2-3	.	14	CASRTWGGTDTQYF	TGCGCCAGCCGCACTTGGGGAGGCACAGATACGCAGTATTTT
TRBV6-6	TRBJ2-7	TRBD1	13	CASRGTGIYEQYF	TGTGCCAGCCGAGGGACAGGGATCTACGAGCAGTACTTC
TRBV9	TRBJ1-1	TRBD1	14	CASSARQGATEAFF	TGTGCCAGCAGCGCGCGACAGGGCGCCACTGAAGCTTTCTTT
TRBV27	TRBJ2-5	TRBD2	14	CASSQGRVVETQYF	TGTGCCAGCAGCCAAGGGAGGGTTGTAGAGACCCAGTACTTC
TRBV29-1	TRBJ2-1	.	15	CSVEGHRDHYNEQFF	TGCAGCGTTGAAGGCCACCGGGATCACTACAATGAGCAGTTCTTC